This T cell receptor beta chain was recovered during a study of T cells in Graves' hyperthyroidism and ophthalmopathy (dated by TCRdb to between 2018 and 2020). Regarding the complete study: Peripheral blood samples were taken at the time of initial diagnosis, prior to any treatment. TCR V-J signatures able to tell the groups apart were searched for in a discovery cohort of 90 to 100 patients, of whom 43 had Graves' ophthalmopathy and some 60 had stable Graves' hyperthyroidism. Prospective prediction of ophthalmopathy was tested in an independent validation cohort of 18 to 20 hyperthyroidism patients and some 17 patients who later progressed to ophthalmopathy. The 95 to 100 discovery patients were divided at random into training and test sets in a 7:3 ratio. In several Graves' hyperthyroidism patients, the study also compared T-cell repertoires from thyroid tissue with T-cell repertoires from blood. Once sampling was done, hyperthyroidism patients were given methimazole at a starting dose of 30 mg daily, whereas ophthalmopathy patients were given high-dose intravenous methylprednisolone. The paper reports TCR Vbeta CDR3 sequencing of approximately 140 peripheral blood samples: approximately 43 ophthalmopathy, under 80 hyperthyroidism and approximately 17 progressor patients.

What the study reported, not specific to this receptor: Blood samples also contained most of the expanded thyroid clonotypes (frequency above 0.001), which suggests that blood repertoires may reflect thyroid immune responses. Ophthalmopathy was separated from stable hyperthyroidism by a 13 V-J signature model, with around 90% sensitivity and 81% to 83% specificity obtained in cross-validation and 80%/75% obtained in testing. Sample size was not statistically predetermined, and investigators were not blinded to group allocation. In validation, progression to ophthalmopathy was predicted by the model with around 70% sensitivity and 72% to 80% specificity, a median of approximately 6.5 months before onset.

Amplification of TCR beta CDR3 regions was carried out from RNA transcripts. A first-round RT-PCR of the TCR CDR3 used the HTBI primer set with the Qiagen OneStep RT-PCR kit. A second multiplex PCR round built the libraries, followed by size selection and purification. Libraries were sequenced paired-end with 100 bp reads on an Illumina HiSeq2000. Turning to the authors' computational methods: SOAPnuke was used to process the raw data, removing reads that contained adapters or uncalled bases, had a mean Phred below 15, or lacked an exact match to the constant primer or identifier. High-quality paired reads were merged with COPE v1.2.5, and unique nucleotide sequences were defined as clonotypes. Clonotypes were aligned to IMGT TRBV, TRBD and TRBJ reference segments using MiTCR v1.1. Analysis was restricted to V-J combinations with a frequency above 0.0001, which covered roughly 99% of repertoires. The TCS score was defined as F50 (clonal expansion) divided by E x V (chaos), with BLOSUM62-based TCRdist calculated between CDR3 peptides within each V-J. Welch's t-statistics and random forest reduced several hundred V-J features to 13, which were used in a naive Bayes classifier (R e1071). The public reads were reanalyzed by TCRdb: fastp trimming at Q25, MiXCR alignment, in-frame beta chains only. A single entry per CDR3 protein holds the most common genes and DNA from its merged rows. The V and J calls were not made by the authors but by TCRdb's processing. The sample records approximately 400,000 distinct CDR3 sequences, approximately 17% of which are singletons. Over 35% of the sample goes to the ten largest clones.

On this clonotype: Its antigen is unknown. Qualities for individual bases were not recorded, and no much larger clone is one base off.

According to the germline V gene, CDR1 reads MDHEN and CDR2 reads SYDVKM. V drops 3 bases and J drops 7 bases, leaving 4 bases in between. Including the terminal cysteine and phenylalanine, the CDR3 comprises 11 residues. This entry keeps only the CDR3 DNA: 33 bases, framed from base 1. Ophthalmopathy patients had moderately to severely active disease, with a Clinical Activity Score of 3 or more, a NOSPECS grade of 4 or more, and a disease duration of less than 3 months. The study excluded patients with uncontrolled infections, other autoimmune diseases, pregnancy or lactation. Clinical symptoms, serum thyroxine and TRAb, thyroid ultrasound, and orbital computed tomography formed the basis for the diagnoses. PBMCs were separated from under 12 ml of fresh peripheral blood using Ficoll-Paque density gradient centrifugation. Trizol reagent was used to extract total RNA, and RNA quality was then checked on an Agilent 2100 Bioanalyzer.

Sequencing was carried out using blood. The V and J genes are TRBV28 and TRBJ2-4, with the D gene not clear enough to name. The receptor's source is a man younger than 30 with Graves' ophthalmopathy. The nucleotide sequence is TGTGCCAGCAGTTTCGGGAACATTCAGTACTTC. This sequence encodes CASSFGNIQYF.